This T cell receptor (beta chain) is drawn from a study of blood T cell repertoires in COVID-19. The protocol was immunoSEQ multiplex PCR, while the TCRdb copy is restricted to in-frame clones and leaves out a portion. This table holds roughly 41,000 clones, 90% found once. Of note for this clone: Other DNA sequences in this sample translate to the same CDR3.

CDR1 is SGHNT, CDR2 YENEEA, per germline. V was cut by 0 bases and J by 2 bases, with 8 bases left in between. There are 14 residues in the CDR3. Sequenced input: peripheral blood. The sequence was obtained from a man aged 60-69 years with active or convalescent COVID-19. The chain uses TRBV11-3 and TRBJ2-7; TRBD1 is a possible D gene (5 bases). CDR3 nucleotides: TGTGCCAGCAGCTTAGACACAGGAACCTACGAGCAGTACTTC. Encoded protein: CASSLDTGTYEQYF.